Presented here are 24 T cell receptor beta chains from one specimen sequenced in a study of blood T cell repertoires in COVID-19. The protocol was immunoSEQ multiplex PCR, while the TCRdb copy is restricted to in-frame clones and leaves out a portion. The table lists 220,000 or so clones, less than 90% of them singletons, with approximately 6.2% in the top ten. Input material: PBMCs or T cells enriched from blood (not recorded which). The receptors derive from a woman in her thirties or forties who had recovered from COVID-19.

The rearrangement uses TRBV16 and TRBJ1-2; a weak D match, TRBD1 (6 bases). Germline CDR1 and CDR2: KGHSY and FQNENV. Trimming stripped 4 bases from V and 2 bases from J, with 8 bases between. The CDR3 sequence is 13 residues long. CDR3 region: CASSPQGNYGYTF. CDR3 coding DNA: TGTGCCAGCAGCCCTCAGGGGAACTATGGCTACACCTTC.

CDR3 sequence: CASSLAGPGGPDTQYF. The DNA for the CDR3 is TGTGCCAGCAGCTTAGCGGGCCCCGGAGGGCCAGATACGCAGTATTTT. The rearrangement joins TRBV7-2 to TRBJ2-3, with a possible D match to TRBD2 (6 bases). This CDR3 contains 16 residues. Germline V gene lookup returns CDR1 SGHTA and CDR2 FQGNSA. Between the trimmed V and J ends, which lost 0 bases and 4 bases, there was a span of 14 bases. Full variable domain (outside the CDR3, taken from reference TRBV7-2 and TRBJ2-3): GAGVSQSPSNKVTEKGKDVELRCDPISGHTALYWYRQSLGQGLEFLIYFQGNSAPDKSGLPSDRFSAERTGGSVSTLTIQRTQQEDSAVYLCASSLAGPGGPDTQYFGPGTRLTVL.

This clone was observed once. The chain has TRBV6-5 and TRBJ1-2; D may be TRBD1 (6 bases). Trimming took off 4 bases at V and 6 bases at J, with 15 bases between the two ends. This CDR3 comprises 14 residues. Germline CDR1 is MNHEY and CDR2 is SVGAGI. In DNA form, the CDR3 reads TGTGCCAGCAGTTCCTACCTCGGGGGGCATGGCTACACCTTC. This translates into CASSSYLGGHGYTF.

This clone was detected only once. V gene TRBV4-2 combines with J gene TRBJ2-1, with TRBD2 identical over 15 bases. The length of the CDR3 is 17 residues. With 3 bases clipped from V and 10 bases from J, the junction kept 10 bases outside the gene matches. CDR1 is LGHNA and CDR2 is YNFKEQ in the germline V gene. Here the CDR3 reads CASSHGTSGRSHGEQFF. Written as DNA, the CDR3 is TGTGCCAGCAGCCATGGGACTAGCGGGAGGTCTCACGGAGAGCAGTTCTTC.

This sequence joins TRBV7-9 and TRBJ2-3, with 8 bases aligning to TRBD2. With V trimmed by 5 bases and J by 4 bases, 8 bases remained unmatched. Per germline, CDR1 SEHNR and CDR2 FQNEAQ (reference sequence). This CDR3 is 15 amino acids long. In DNA, the CDR3 is TGTGCCAGCAGCCCACCGGGGGGGAACGCAGATACGCAGTATTTT. Its translation is CASSPPGGNADTQYF. The entire variable domain, with the rest obtained from reference TRBV7-9 and TRBJ2-3, is as follows: DTGVSQNPRHKITKRGQNVTFRCDPISEHNRLYWYRQTLGQGPEFLTYFQNEAQLEKSRLLSDRFSAERPKGSFSTLEIQRTEQGDSAMYLCASSPPGGNADTQYFGPGTRLTVL.

This sequence joins TRBV9 and TRBJ2-3; TRBD2 aligns across 12 bases. With V trimmed by 3 bases and J by 3 bases, 5 bases remained unmatched. Germline CDR1 is SGDLS and CDR2 is YYNGEE. The CDR3 contains 16 residues. CDR3 sequence reads: CASSARTSGKTDTQYF. In DNA form, the CDR3 reads TGTGCCAGCAGCGCCCGGACTAGCGGGAAAACAGATACGCAGTATTTT. Filled out from reference TRBV9 and TRBJ2-3, the complete variable domain reads DSGVTQTPKHLITATGQRVTLRCSPRSGDLSVYWYQQSLDQGLQFLIQYYNGEERAKGNILERFSAQQFPDLHSELNLSSLELGDSALYFCASSARTSGKTDTQYFGPGTRLTVL.

V and J are TRBV11-3 and TRBJ1-1; 7 nucleotides match TRBD1. The junction had 1 base not matched to a gene; V was cut back by 2 bases and J by 1 base. This CDR3 comprises 14 residues. Germline CDR1 reads SGHNT; CDR2 reads YENEEA. DNA for the CDR3: TGTGCCAGCAGCTTACACAGGGGGAACACTGAAGCTTTCTTT. This encodes CASSLHRGNTEAFF.

The rearrangement joins TRBV7-9 to TRBJ1-5; a possible D gene is TRBD1 (6 bases). V dropped 1 base and J dropped 0 bases, with 19 bases sitting between them. There are 19 residues in the CDR3. CDR1 SEHNR and CDR2 FQNEAQ come from the germline V gene (reference sequence). CDR3 sequence reads: CASSLVSGAGSGSNQPQHF. The CDR3 nucleotides read TGTGCCAGCAGCTTAGTGTCAGGGGCTGGCTCGGGTAGCAATCAGCCCCAGCATTTT.

The V gene is TRBV27, the J gene TRBJ1-1, with no clear D. The CDR3 spans 14 residues. V shed 1 base and J shed 1 base, with 7 bases lying between them. The germline CDR1 and CDR2 sequences are MNHEY and SMNVEV (reference sequence). The CDR3: CASSLLIGNTEAFF. The CDR3 DNA is TGTGCCAGCAGTTTATTAATCGGGAACACTGAAGCTTTCTTT.

This clone came up once. The chain employs TRBV7-9 and TRBJ2-5, with 10 bases lining up with TRBD2. CDR1 is SEHNR, CDR2 FQNEAQ, per germline (reference sequence). This CDR3 has 16 residues. V lost 2 bases and J lost 3; bases outside the gene matches: 6. CDR3 amino acids: CASSLSGTSEEETQYF. The CDR3 DNA reads as TGTGCCAGCAGCTTAAGCGGGACTAGCGAAGAAGAGACCCAGTACTTC.

In DNA, the CDR3 is TGTGCCAGCAGCTTGACGGCTAGCCCAGATACGCAGTATTTT. Translating gives CASSLTASPDTQYF. The rearrangement joins TRBV5-4 to TRBJ2-3, with D perhaps TRBD2 (5 bases). Deletions cut 1 base from V and 4 bases from J, with 10 bases between. CDR3 size: 14 residues. Germline V CDR1 and CDR2: SGHNT, YYREEE (reference sequence).

This sequence joins TRBV5-1 and TRBJ2-5, with 14 positions matching TRBD2. J was trimmed by 5 bases and V by 3 bases; bases with no gene match: 6. The CDR3 spans 16 residues. Germline V CDR1 and CDR2: SGHRS, YFSETQ. The CDR3 is CASSWGLAGEGETQYF. The CDR3 DNA sequence: TGCGCCAGCAGCTGGGGACTAGCGGGAGAAGGTGAGACCCAGTACTTC.

V and J are TRBV11-3 and TRBJ1-6; TRBD1 matches at 7 bases. Germline CDR1 reads SGHNT; CDR2 reads YENEEA. The J segment lost 14 bases and the V segment lost 5 bases, leaving 12 bases of the junction unmatched. The CDR3 is made up of 14 amino acids. The CDR3: CASSPGTAQRSLHF. The CDR3 DNA reads as TGTGCCAGCAGCCCCGGGACAGCGCAAAGGTCCCTCCACTTT. Full variable domain (remainder filled in from reference TRBV11-3 and TRBJ1-6): EAGVVQSPRYKIIEKKQPVAFWCNPISGHNTLYWYLQNLGQGPELLIRYENEEAVDDSQLPKDRFSAERLKGVDSTLKIQPAELGDSAVYLCASSPGTAQRSLHFGNGTRLTVT.

The chain joins TRBV30 to TRBJ1-6, with 7 nucleotides matching TRBD1. The CDR3 is made up of 14 amino acids. V was pared by 0 bases and J by 9 bases, with 5 bases of the junction left unmatched. Germline CDR1 is GTSNPN and CDR2 is SVGIG (reference sequence). CDR3 DNA: TGTGCCTGGAGTGTAGGGGGCTCAGGTTCACCCCTCCACTTT. Translating gives CAWSVGGSGSPLHF.

This chain connects TRBV5-4 to TRBJ1-2; perhaps TRBD1 as D (5 bases). V lost 0 bases, J lost 2 bases, and 11 bases lay in between. The CDR3 covers 15 residues. Germline CDR1 and CDR2: SGHNT and YYREEE (reference sequence). CDR3 nucleotide sequence: TGTGCCAGCAGCTTGGAGGCAGGGCTCAACTATGGCTACACCTTC. Translation gives CASSLEAGLNYGYTF.

V and J are TRBV10-2 and TRBJ2-3, with 14 bases matching TRBD2. CDR3 length: 18 amino acids. The J segment lost 2 bases and the V segment lost 4 bases, leaving 8 bases of the junction unmatched. CDR1 and CDR2 from the germline V gene are WSHSY and SAAADI. The CDR3 loop reads CASSVGTSGRANTDTQYF. DNA of the CDR3: TGCGCCAGCAGTGTGGGGACTAGCGGGAGAGCGAACACAGATACGCAGTATTTT.

This chain joins TRBV12-3 or TRBV12-4 and TRBJ1-1; D perhaps matches TRBD1 (6 bases). CDR3 length: 13 residues. Trimming removed 3 bases from V and 5 bases from J, with 10 bases in between. The CDR3 is CASSLGQGTEAFF. CDR3 coding DNA: TGTGCCAGCAGTTTGGGACAAGGGACTGAAGCTTTCTTT.

The genes are TRBV13 and TRBJ2-3; D uncertain. V gave up 4 bases and J gave up 2 bases, with 22 bases separating them. Germline V gives CDR1 PRHDT, CDR2 FYEKMQ (reference sequence). The CDR3 loop spans 18 amino acids. This CDR3 reads CASSSTVAWVTSTDTQYF. The DNA of the CDR3 is TGTGCCAGCAGCTCCACAGTCGCGTGGGTCACATCCACAGATACGCAGTATTTT. The complete variable domain, with remaining parts taken from reference TRBV13 and TRBJ2-3, reads AAGVIQSPRHLIKEKRETATLKCYPIPRHDTVYWYQQGPGQDPQFLISFYEKMQSDKGSIPDRFSAQQFSDYHSELNMSSLELGDSALYFCASSSTVAWVTSTDTQYFGPGTRLTVL.

The chain recombines TRBV5-1 with TRBJ1-2, with D possibly matching TRBD1 (6 bases). The germline gives CDR1 SGHRS, CDR2 YFSETQ. V lost 4 bases to trimming and J lost 1 base, with 11 bases between them. The CDR3 has 14 amino acids. CDR3 in amino acids: CASSLGQFNYGYTF. CDR3 coding DNA: TGCGCCAGCAGCCTAGGACAGTTTAACTATGGCTACACCTTC. Looking up the rest from reference TRBV5-1 and TRBJ1-2 gives the full variable domain: KAGVTQTPRYLIKTRGQQVTLSCSPISGHRSVSWYQQTPGQGLQFLFEYFSETQRNKGNFPGRFSGRQFSNSRSEMNVSTLELGDSALYLCASSLGQFNYGYTFGSGTRLTVV.

About this clone itself: The same CDR3 can be traced to other DNA sequences in this sample. The V and J genes are TRBV29-1 and TRBJ1-5, with D possibly TRBD1 on 6 matching bases. CDR1 SQVTM and CDR2 ANQGSEA come from the germline V gene. V gave up 4 bases and J gave up 4 bases, with 11 bases separating them. The CDR3 length is 13 residues. CDR3 DNA: TGCAGCGTTGTGACAGGAGATAATCAGCCCCAGCATTTT. Translating it yields CSVVTGDNQPQHF.

This clone was recorded only once. The rearrangement joins TRBV9 to TRBJ2-1; TRBD2 matches 7 bases. Germline loops: CDR1 SGDLS, CDR2 YYNGEE. The CDR3 has 14 residues. J gave up 6 bases and V 3 bases, and 6 bases lay outside the gene matches. This CDR3 reads CASSEAGLPNEQFF. For the CDR3, the DNA is TGTGCCAGCAGCGAAGCGGGACTACCCAATGAGCAGTTCTTC.

V gene TRBV11-2 combines with J gene TRBJ1-5; a weak D match, TRBD1 (5 bases). From germline, CDR1 is SGHAT and CDR2 FQNNGV. The CDR3 spans 14 residues. V was clipped by 1 base and J by 5 bases, with 9 bases between them. The CDR3 coding sequence is TGTGCCAGCAGCTTAGTGGCGGGACATCAGCCCCAGCATTTT. Protein sequence: CASSLVAGHQPQHF. The variable domain in full, completed from reference TRBV11-2 and TRBJ1-5, reads EAGVAQSPRYKIIEKRQSVAFWCNPISGHATLYWYQQILGQGPKLLIQFQNNGVVDDSQLPKDRFSAERLKGVDSTLKIQPAKLEDSAVYLCASSLVAGHQPQHFGDGTRLSIL.

V is TRBV19 and J is TRBJ1-1; 8 bases fit TRBD1. Germline lookup yields CDR1 LNHDA and CDR2 SQIVND (reference sequence). V lost 1 base to trimming and J lost 4 bases; unmatched junction nucleotides: 8. The CDR3 runs 16 residues. The chain's CDR3 is CASSIVTGVSGTEAFF. The CDR3 bases are TGTGCCAGTAGTATAGTGACAGGGGTCTCGGGCACTGAAGCTTTCTTT.

This chain links TRBV15 with TRBJ2-3; the D gene is possibly TRBD1 (6 bases). This CDR3 has 15 residues. Per the germline V gene, CDR1 is LNHNV and CDR2 is YYDKDF (reference sequence). V was trimmed by 8 bases and J by 0 bases, leaving 15 bases between them. In DNA, the CDR3 is TGTGCCACCCAATATAACGACAGGAGCACAGATACGCAGTATTTT. As protein: CATQYNDRSTDTQYF.